What follows are 18 T cell receptor beta chains derived from one specimen sequenced in a study of blood T cells in healthy people across ages. Sample-barcoded 5' priming and a J-beta primer mix drove a second PCR of roughly 6 to 12 cycles. TCRdb passed the 5' RACE reads through MiXCR, listing each CDR3 protein once. The table records approximately 800,000 distinct CDR3 sequences, 58% of them present only once. Sequenced input: blood. Receptors originate from a man in his thirties or forties in good health.

This clonotype was seen a handful of times. This chain links TRBV12-3 or TRBV12-4 with TRBJ2-1; 7 nucleotides match TRBD2. The better agreement between TRBJ2-7 and the DNA end casts doubt on the J call. The CDR3 extends over 15 amino acids. The CDR3 DNA follows: TGTGCCAGCAGTTTAGCCGGGGGGTCCTACAATGAGCAGTACTTC. It yields the protein CASSLAGGSYNEQYF.

The chain recombines TRBV4-1 with TRBJ1-5; D is undetermined. The germline gives CDR1 MGHRA, CDR2 YSYEKL. V was clipped by 1 base and J by 4 bases, with 11 bases between them. The CDR3 is 15 amino acids. CDR3 loop: CASSQVGQNNQPQHF. In DNA, the CDR3 is TGCGCCAGCAGCCAAGTAGGGCAGAATAATCAGCCCCAGCATTTT.

J is TRBJ2-5 and V is TRBV4-3, with D maybe TRBD2 (6 bases). The last part of the DNA fits TRBJ2-7 better; the J call may be wrong. Germline V lookup: CDR1 LGHNA, CDR2 YSLEER. This CDR3 has 15 residues. In nucleotides, the CDR3 is TGCGCCAGCAGCCAAGATCATAATGGGGGGTACGAGCAGTACTTC. Encoded protein: CASSQDHNGGYEQYF.

V gene TRBV11-2 combines with J gene TRBJ2-7, with a possible D match to TRBD2 (5 bases). The DNA end favors TRBJ2-5, so the J call may be wrong. Germline CDR1 is SGHAT and CDR2 is FQNNGV. The CDR3 extends over 16 amino acids. The CDR3 region has the DNA TGTGCCAGCAGCTCGTTTAGTAGAGGGAGTGGGGAGACCCAGTACTTC. This codes for CASSSFSRGSGETQYF.

The rearrangement joins TRBV7-2 to TRBJ1-5; possible D gene TRBD1, 6 bases. This CDR3 region has 16 residues. V was cut by 5 bases and J by 7 bases, with 21 bases left in between. The germline V gene has CDR1 SGHTA and CDR2 FQGNSA. The CDR3 sequence is CASSRGSLGAGQPQHF. As DNA, the CDR3 is TGTGCCAGCAGCCGTGGAAGTTTGGGGGCGGGACAGCCCCAGCATTTT.

This clonotype appeared a single time. J is TRBJ2-3 and V is TRBV3-1; D uncertain. The CDR3 is made up of 13 amino acids. Per germline, CDR1 LGHDT and CDR2 YNNKEL (reference sequence). V lost 0 bases, J lost 6 bases, and 7 bases lay in between. CDR3 residues: CASSQDPPDTQYF. CDR3 DNA sequence: TGTGCCAGCAGCCAAGATCCCCCGGATACGCAGTATTTT.

The chain employs TRBV10-3 and TRBJ2-3, with 14 bases that match TRBD2. The germline CDR1 and CDR2 sequences are ENHRY and SYGVKD. V lost 3 bases and J lost 2; bases outside the gene matches: 4. The CDR3 covers 17 residues. CDR3 sequence: CAISDRTSGRFTDTQYF. The CDR3 nucleotides are TGTGCCATCAGTGACCGGACTAGCGGGAGGTTCACAGATACGCAGTATTTT.

J is TRBJ2-7 and V is TRBV7-2, with 8 positions matching TRBD2. Looked up from germline, CDR1 is SGHTA and CDR2 is FQGNSA. V gave up 4 bases and J gave up 1 base; unmatched junction bases: 15. The CDR3 totals 18 residues. The CDR3 loop is CASSSGLADIFQSYEQYF. CDR3 DNA: TGTGCCAGCAGCTCCGGACTAGCTGATATCTTTCAGTCCTACGAGCAGTACTTC.

The chain combines TRBV4-2 with TRBJ2-3, with D tentatively TRBD2 (5 bases). The ends were cut back, 1 base at V and 4 bases at J, with 9 bases in the middle. Germline V lookup: CDR1 LGHNA, CDR2 YNFKEQ. The CDR3 sequence is 14 residues long. DNA for the CDR3: TGTGCCAGCAGCCAAGGACCGGGGTCAGATACGCAGTATTTT. Amino acid sequence: CASSQGPGSDTQYF.

This chain connects TRBV29-1 to TRBJ2-1; D is undetermined. Germline values: CDR1 SQVTM, CDR2 ANQGSEA. V was cut by 3 bases and J by 5 bases, with 5 bases left in between. The CDR3 is 11 amino acids. The CDR3 loop reads CSVDHNNEQFF. DNA for the CDR3: TGCAGCGTTGATCATAACAATGAGCAGTTCTTC.

The V gene is TRBV4-3, the J gene TRBJ2-3, with 7 bases fitting TRBD2. The germline CDR1 and CDR2 sequences are LGHNA and YSLEER. CDR3 length: 18 residues. V dropped 1 base and J dropped 8; count of bases not matched to a gene: 18. CDR3 sequence: CASSQGTGGGSEAFTQYF. The CDR3 DNA sequence: TGCGCCAGCAGCCAAGGTACAGGCGGCGGGAGTGAGGCGTTTACGCAGTATTTT.

The V and J genes are TRBV10-3 and TRBJ2-6; D gene unclear. This CDR3 is built from 16 residues. Germline V gives CDR1 ENHRY, CDR2 SYGVKD. V lost 7 bases, J lost 0 bases, and 13 bases lay in between. The CDR3 nucleotides are TGTGCCATCACCCCAGGACGGAACTCTGGGGCCAACGTCCTGACTTTC. Amino acid sequence: CAITPGRNSGANVLTF.

In the case of this clonotype: One base separates it from a far larger clone, so it is likely a read error. The gene calls are TRBV12-3 or TRBV12-4 and TRBJ2-4, with 9 bases identical to TRBD1. The assigned J gene may be wrong: the sequence end matches TRBJ2-7 better. The CDR3 loop spans 14 amino acids. The CDR3 DNA follows: TGTGCCAGCAGCCCCGGGACAGGGTCCGACGAGCAGTACTTC. It encodes CASSPGTGSDEQYF.

The CDR3 spells CASSLGVSLSSPAFF. The CDR3 DNA follows: TGTGCCAGCAGCTTAGGGGTTTCCCTCTCGTCGCCCGCTTTCTTT. V gene TRBV7-9 combines with J gene TRBJ1-1; D not certain. Germline V gene data show CDR1 as SEHNR and CDR2 as FQNEAQ (reference sequence). V dropped 1 base and J dropped 11 bases, with 20 bases sitting between them. The CDR3 is 15 amino acids.

The chain is built from TRBV7-2 and TRBJ2-7; possibly TRBD2 for D (6 bases). The CDR3 totals 13 residues. V gave up 4 bases and J gave up 4 bases, with 11 bases separating them. The V gene's germline CDR1 is SGHTA and CDR2 FQGNSA. The CDR3 here is CASSSDSGYEQYF. CDR3 bases: TGTGCCAGCAGCTCCGACAGCGGGTACGAGCAGTACTTC.

The chain combines TRBV7-2 with TRBJ2-3; D gene uncertain. V shed 0 bases and J shed 1 base, with 8 bases lying between them. The CDR3 totals 15 residues. Per the germline V gene, CDR1 is SGHTA and CDR2 is FQGNSA. CDR3 DNA sequence: TGTGCCAGCAGCTTAGCTTTTCCTCGCACAGATACGCAGTATTTT. Translation gives CASSLAFPRTDTQYF.

This rearrangement joins TRBV11-2 to TRBJ2-5, with TRBD2 matching over 12 bases. From germline, CDR1 is SGHAT and CDR2 FQNNGV. Trimming at V came to 5 bases and at J to 7 bases, leaving 8 bases not matched to a gene. This CDR3 spans 15 amino acids. The CDR3 coding sequence is TGTGCCAGCAGCGACCGGACTAGCGGGGAAGGGACCCAGTACTTC. It translates to CASSDRTSGEGTQYF.

This sequence joins TRBV5-1 and TRBJ2-3; D perhaps matches TRBD2 (6 bases). This CDR3 spans 16 amino acids. Germline-derived CDR1 and CDR2 are SGHRS and YFSETQ. Trimming left V 0 bases short and J 0 bases short, with 11 bases between. The CDR3 loop reads CASSLVPTRSTDTQYF. Written as DNA, the CDR3 is TGCGCCAGCAGCTTGGTCCCGACTAGAAGCACAGATACGCAGTATTTT.